This paragraph covers one T cell receptor beta chain sequence. Trimming cost V 0 bases and J 0 bases, with 6 bases left between them. The CDR3 runs 15 residues. CDR1 and CDR2 (germline): MNHEY, SVGAGI. This specimen comes from a study of blood T cell repertoires in COVID-19. Generated by immunoSEQ multiplex PCR, the TCRdb table keeps only in-frame clones and is missing some. This sample has 250,000 to 350,000 clones, with under 90% found just once. Sequenced sample: PBMCs or T cells enriched from blood (not recorded which). The chain joins TRBV6-5 to TRBJ1-5; D gene uncertain. This TCR came from a woman younger than 30 who had recovered from COVID-19. In nucleotides, the CDR3 is TGTGCCAGCAGTTACTCACAATATAGCAATCAGCCCCAGCATTTT. This encodes CASSYSQYSNQPQHF.